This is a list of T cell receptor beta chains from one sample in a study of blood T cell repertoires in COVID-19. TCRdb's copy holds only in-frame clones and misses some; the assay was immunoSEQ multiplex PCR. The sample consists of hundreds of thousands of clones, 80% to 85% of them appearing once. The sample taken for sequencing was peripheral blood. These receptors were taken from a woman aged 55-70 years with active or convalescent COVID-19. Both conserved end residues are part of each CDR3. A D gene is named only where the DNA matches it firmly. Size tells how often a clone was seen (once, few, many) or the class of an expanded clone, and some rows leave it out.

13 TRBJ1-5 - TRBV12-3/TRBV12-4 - TGTGCCAGCCGAAGGAGGGGAGAGCAGCCCCAGCATTTT CASRRRGEQPQHF
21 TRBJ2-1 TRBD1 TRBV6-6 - TGTGCCAGCAGCTTAGAATGGGTTAGGTCGTCTGGGACAGGGCGATACAATGAGCAGTTCTTC CASSLEWVRSSGTGRYNEQFF
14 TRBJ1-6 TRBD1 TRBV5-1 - TGCGCCAGCAGCACGGGGGACAGGGCTTATCCCCTCCACTTT CASSTGDRAYPLHF
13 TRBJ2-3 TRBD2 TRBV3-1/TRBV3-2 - TGTGCCAGCAGCTATCGGACTAGCGGGCCGCAGTATTTT CASSYRTSGPQYF
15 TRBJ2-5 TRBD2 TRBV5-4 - TGTGCCAGCAGCCTCCCGGGGAGGGCTCAAGAGACCCAGTACTTC CASSLPGRAQETQYF
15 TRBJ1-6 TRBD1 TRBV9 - TGTGCCAGCAGCGACCGGGACAGGGGTAATTCACCCCTCCACTTT CASSDRDRGNSPLHF
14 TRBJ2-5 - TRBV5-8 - TGTGCCAGCAGCTTGGAGGCTAGACAAGAGACCCAGTACTTC CASSLEARQETQYF
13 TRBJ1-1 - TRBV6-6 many TGTGCCAGCAACGGACAGAGGAACACTGAAGCTTTCTTT CASNGQRNTEAFF
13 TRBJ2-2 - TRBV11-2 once TGTGCCAGCAGCTTAGATCCGGCCGGGGAGCTGTTTTTT CASSLDPAGELFF
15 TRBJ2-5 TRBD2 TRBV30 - TGTGCCTGGACTATAGCGGGGGGACCTCAAGAGACCCAGTACTTC CAWTIAGGPQETQYF
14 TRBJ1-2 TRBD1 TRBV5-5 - TGTGCCAGCAGCTCGGGACAGGGCATCAGTGGCTACACCTTC CASSSGQGISGYTF
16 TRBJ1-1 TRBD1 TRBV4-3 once TGCGCCAGCAGCCCTACAGACAGGGCTCCGAACACTGAAGCTTTCTTT CASSPTDRAPNTEAFF
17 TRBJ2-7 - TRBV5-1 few TGCGCCAGCAGCTCGAAGCGCCGAGCGGATTTTGGGGACGAGCAGTACTTC CASSSKRRADFGDEQYF
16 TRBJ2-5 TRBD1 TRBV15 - TGTGCCACCAGCAGAGGTACAGGGGGGCCGGAGGAGACCCAGTACTTC CATSRGTGGPEETQYF
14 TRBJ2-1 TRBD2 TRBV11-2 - TGTGCCAGCAGCTTAGCGGGCGGGGGGAGGGGTCAGTTCTTC CASSLAGGGRGQFF
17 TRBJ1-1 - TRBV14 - TGTGCCAGCAGCCAAGACCGTCCACTACAGGTGAACACTGAAGCTTTCTTT CASSQDRPLQVNTEAFF
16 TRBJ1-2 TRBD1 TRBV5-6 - TGTGCCAGCAGACGGGACAGGGGAAGATCGGGTTATGGCTACACCTTC CASRRDRGRSGYGYTF
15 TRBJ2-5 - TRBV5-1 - TGCGCCAGCAGCTTGGCCCACACCGAGGCGGAGACCCAGTACTTC CASSLAHTEAETQYF
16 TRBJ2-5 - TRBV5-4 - TGTGCCAGCAGCAGGCGGGCTACCCCCTCCCCAACGACCCAGTACTTC CASSRRATPSPTTQYF
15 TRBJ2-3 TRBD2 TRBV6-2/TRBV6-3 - TGTGCCAGCAGCCTAGCGGGGCTTAGCACAGATACGCAGTATTTT CASSLAGLSTDTQYF
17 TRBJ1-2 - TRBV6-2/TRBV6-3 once TGTGCCAGCAGTTATAATATCGGGAGACAAGCGGGCTATGGCTACACCTTC CASSYNIGRQAGYGYTF
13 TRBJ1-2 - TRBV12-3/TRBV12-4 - TGTGCCAGTGGGGGGTGGTCTAACTATGGCTACACCTTC CASGGWSNYGYTF
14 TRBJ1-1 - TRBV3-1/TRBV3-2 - TGTGCCAGCAGCCCCCGTCCGGGGAACACTGAAGCTTTCTTT CASSPRPGNTEAFF
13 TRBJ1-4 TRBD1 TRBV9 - TGTGCCAGCAGCGCCGACAGGGGTGAAAAACTGTTTTTT CASSADRGEKLFF
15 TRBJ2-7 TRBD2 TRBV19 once TGTGCCAGTAGTACCACCCGCGGGGGTTCTACCGAGCAGTACTTC CASSTTRGGSTEQYF
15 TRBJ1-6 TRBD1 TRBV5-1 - TGCGCCAGCACCTGGACAGGGGGCCCTAATTCACCCCTCCACTTT CASTWTGGPNSPLHF
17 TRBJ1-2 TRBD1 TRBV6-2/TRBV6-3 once TGTGCCAGCAGTTCACCCCCGGGACAGGGGGCGAACTATGGCTACACCTTC CASSSPPGQGANYGYTF
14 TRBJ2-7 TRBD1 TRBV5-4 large TGTGCCAGCAGCCGGGACAGGTTTCACTACGAGCAGTACTTC CASSRDRFHYEQYF
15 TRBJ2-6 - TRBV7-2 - TGTGCCAGCAGCTTAGGAGCGTCTGGGGCCAACGTCCTGACTTTC CASSLGASGANVLTF
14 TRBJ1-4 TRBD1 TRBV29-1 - TGCAGCGTGGGGGGACAGGGCCGTAATGAAAAACTGTTTTTT CSVGGQGRNEKLFF
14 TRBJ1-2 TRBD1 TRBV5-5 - TGTGCCAGCAGCCGGGACAGGGGCATCTATGGCTACACCTTC CASSRDRGIYGYTF
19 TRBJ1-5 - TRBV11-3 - TGTGCCAGCAGCCTACGTTCGGCAGGGGCCTATCATAGCAATCAGCCCCAGCATTTT CASSLRSAGAYHSNQPQHF
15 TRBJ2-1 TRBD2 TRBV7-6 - TGTGCCAGCAGCTCTAGCGGGGGAAGTCCTCATGAGCAGTTCTTC CASSSSGGSPHEQFF
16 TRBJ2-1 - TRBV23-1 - TGCGCCAGCAGTCAATCAGGGGGGGGGCGAAACAATGAGCAGTTCTTC CASSQSGGGRNNEQFF
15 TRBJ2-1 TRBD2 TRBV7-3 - TGTGCCAGCAGCTTGGCTAGCGGGGCCTACAATGAGCAGTTCTTC CASSLASGAYNEQFF
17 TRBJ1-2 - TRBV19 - TGTGCCAGTAGTATAGGTCTCCGGCAGGGACAAAACTATGGCTACACCTTC CASSIGLRQGQNYGYTF
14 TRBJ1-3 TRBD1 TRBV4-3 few TGCGCCAGCAGCCCGGGACAGGGTAGAAACACCATATATTTT CASSPGQGRNTIYF
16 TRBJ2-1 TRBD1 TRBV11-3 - TGTGCCAGCAGCTTAGACGGGACAGGGGGCCTCAATGAGCAGTTCTTC CASSLDGTGGLNEQFF
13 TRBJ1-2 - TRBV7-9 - TGTGCCAGCAGCTACGGGTCTTTCGCGGGCTACACCTTC CASSYGSFAGYTF
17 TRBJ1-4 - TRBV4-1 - TGCGCCAGCAGCCCGGACAGAAATTTAGGAACTAATGAAAAACTGTTTTTT CASSPDRNLGTNEKLFF
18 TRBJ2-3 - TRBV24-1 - TGTGCCACCAGTGATACTCCTACTGGGGCAGGTAGCACAGATACGCAGTATTTT CATSDTPTGAGSTDTQYF
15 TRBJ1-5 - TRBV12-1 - TGTGCCAGCAGCTTTGTTCCAGGGGTCAGTCAGCCCCAGCATTTT CASSFVPGVSQPQHF
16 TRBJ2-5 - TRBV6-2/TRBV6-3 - TGTGCCAGCAGTACCGGGACTCCGAGCAGCCAAGAGACCCAGTACTTC CASSTGTPSSQETQYF
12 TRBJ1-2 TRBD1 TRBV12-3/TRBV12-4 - TGTGCCAGCAACCTCTTAGGGGGCGGCTACACCTTC CASNLLGGGYTF
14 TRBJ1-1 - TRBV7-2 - TGTGCCAGCAGCGACTACAGGGTTAACACTGAAGCTTTCTTT CASSDYRVNTEAFF
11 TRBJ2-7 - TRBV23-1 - TGCGCCAGCACTGGCCCCTACGAGCAGTACTTC CASTGPYEQYF
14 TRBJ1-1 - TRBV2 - TGTGCCAGCATTTGGGCCCTTATGAACACTGAAGCTTTCTTT CASIWALMNTEAFF
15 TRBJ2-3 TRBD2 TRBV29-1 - TGCAGCGTTGAAGATCTAGCGGGGTCCGGAGATACGCAGTATTTT CSVEDLAGSGDTQYF
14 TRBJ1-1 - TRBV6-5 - TGTGCCAGCAGTTTCTACGCCCAGGGAAGAGGAGCTTTCTTT CASSFYAQGRGAFF
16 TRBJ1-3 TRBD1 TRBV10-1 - TGCGCCAGCAGGTCTATCCCGGGACAGGGATCGATCGGGCCCGGTTTT CASRSIPGQGSIGPGF
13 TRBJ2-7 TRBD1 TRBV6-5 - TGTGCCAGCAGACGACAGGGTTCCTACGAGCAGTACTTC CASRRQGSYEQYF